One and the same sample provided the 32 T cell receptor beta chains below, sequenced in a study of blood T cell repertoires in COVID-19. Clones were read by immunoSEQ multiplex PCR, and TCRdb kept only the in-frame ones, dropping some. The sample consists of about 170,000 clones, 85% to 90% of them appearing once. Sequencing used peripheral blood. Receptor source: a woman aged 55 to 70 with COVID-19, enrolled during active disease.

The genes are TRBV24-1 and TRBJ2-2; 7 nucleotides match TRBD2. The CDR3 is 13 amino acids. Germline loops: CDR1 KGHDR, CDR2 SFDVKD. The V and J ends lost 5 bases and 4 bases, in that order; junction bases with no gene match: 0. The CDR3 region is CATSASGTGELFF. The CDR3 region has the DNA TGTGCCACCAGTGCTAGCGGCACCGGGGAGCTGTTTTTT.

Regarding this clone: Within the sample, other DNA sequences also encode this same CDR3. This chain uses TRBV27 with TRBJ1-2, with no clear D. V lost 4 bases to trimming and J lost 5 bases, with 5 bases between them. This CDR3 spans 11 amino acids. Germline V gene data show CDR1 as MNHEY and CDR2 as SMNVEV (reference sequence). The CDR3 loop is CASSSGYGYTF. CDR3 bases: TGTGCCAGCAGTTCGGGATATGGCTACACCTTC.

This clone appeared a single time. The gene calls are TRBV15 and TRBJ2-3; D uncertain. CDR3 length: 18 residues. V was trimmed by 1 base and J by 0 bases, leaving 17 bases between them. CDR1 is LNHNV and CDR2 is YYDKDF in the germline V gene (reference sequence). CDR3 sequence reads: CATSRAPNGLSSTDTQYF. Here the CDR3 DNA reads TGTGCCACCAGCAGAGCTCCCAATGGGCTATCAAGCACAGATACGCAGTATTTT.

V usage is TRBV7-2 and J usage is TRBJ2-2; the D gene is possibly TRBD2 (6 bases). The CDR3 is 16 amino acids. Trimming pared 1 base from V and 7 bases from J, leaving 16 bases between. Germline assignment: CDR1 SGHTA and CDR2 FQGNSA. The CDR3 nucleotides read TGTGCCAGCAGCTTAGTCACCGGGACTCCCGGCGGGGAGCTGTTTTTT. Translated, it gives CASSLVTGTPGGELFF.

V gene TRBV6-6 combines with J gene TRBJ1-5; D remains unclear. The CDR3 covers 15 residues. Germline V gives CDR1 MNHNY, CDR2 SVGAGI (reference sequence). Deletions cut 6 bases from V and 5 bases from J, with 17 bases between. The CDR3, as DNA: TGTGCCAGCAGAGGGCGGGCCGATAGGGATCAGCCCCAGCATTTT. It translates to CASRGRADRDQPQHF.

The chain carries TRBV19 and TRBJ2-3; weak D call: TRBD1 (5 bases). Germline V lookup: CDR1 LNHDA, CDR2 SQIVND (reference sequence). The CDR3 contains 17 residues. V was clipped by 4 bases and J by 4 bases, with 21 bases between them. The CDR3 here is CASSRGIQAMDPDTQYF. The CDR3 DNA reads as TGTGCCAGTAGTAGGGGAATACAGGCCATGGACCCAGATACGCAGTATTTT.

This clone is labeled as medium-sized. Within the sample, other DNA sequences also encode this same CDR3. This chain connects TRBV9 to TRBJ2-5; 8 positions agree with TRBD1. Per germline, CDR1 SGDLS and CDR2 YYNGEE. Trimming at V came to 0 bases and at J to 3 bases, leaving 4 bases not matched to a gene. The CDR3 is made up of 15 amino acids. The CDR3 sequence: CASSVDQGAKETQYF. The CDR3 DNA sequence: TGTGCCAGCAGCGTAGATCAGGGGGCTAAAGAGACCCAGTACTTC.

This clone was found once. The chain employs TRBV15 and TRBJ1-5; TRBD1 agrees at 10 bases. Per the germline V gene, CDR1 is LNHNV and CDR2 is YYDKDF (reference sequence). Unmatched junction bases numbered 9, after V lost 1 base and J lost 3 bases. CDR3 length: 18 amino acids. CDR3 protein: CATSRVLRTGGVNQPQHF. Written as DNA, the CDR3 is TGTGCCACCAGCAGAGTCTTACGGACAGGGGGAGTCAATCAGCCCCAGCATTTT.

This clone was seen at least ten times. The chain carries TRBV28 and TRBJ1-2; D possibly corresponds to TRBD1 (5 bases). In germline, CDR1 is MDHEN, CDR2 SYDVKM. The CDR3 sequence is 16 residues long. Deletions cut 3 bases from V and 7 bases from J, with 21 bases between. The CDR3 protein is CASSLRGGTPLSGYTF. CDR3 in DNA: TGTGCCAGCAGTTTGCGGGGGGGGACTCCCTTGAGTGGCTACACCTTC.

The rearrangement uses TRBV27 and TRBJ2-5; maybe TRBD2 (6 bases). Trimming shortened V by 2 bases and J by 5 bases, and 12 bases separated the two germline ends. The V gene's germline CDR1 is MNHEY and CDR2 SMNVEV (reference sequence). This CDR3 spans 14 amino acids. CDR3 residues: CASSLRSGEETQYF. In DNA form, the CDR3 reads TGTGCCAGCAGTTTACGATCGGGGGAGGAGACCCAGTACTTC.

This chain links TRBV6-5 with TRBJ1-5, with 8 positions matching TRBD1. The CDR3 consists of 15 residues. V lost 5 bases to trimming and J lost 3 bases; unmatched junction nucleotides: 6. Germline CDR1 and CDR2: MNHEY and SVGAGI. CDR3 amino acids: CASSTGQGFNQPQHF. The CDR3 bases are TGTGCCAGCAGTACCGGACAGGGATTCAATCAGCCCCAGCATTTT.

In DNA form, the CDR3 reads TGTGCCACCAGTGATCGGTCAAGTCTAGCGGTAAACACCGGGGAGCTGTTTTTT. Residues: CATSDRSSLAVNTGELFF. The gene calls are TRBV24-1 and TRBJ2-2; 7 bases map to TRBD2. The V gene end was trimmed by 3 bases and the J gene end by 2 bases; junction bases not matched to a gene: 11. CDR1 and CDR2 from the germline V gene are KGHDR and SFDVKD. The CDR3 runs to 18 residues.

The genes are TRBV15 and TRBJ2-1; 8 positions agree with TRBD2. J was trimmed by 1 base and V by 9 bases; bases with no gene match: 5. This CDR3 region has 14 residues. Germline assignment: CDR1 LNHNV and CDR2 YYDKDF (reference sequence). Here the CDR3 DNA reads TGTGCCACAGGGCGCGGGAGGTCCTACAATGAGCAGTTCTTC. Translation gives CATGRGRSYNEQFF.

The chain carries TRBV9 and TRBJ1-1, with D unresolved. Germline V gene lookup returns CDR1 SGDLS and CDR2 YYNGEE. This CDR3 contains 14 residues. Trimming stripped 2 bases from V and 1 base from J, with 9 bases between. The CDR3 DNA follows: TGTGCCAGCAGCGTCGTTAGCGAGAACACTGAAGCTTTCTTT. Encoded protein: CASSVVSENTEAFF.

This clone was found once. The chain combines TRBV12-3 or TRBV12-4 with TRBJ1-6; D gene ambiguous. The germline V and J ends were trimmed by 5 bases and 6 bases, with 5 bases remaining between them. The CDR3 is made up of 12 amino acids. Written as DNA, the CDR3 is TGTGCCAGCAGTACAAGTAATTCACCCCTCCACTTT. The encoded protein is CASSTSNSPLHF.

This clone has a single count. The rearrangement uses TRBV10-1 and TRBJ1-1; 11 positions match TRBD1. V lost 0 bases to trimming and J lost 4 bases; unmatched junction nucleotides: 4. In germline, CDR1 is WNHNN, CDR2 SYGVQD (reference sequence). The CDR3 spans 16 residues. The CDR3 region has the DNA TGCGCCAGCAGTGAGTCAAGGACAGGGGGCGGCACTGAAGCTTTCTTT. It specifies CASSESRTGGGTEAFF.

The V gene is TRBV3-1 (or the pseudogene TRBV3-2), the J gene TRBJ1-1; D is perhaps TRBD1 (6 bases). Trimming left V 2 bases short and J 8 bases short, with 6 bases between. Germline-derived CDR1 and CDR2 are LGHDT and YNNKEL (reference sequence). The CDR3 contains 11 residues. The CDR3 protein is CASSQRGEAFF. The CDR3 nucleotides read TGTGCCAGCAGCCAAAGGGGGGAAGCTTTCTTT.

This CDR3 reads CASSQSPGNYGYTF. The CDR3 DNA sequence: TGTGCCAGCAGCCAGTCTCCGGGTAACTATGGCTACACCTTC. The rearrangement uses TRBV5-5 and TRBJ1-2; no definite D call. Trimming shortened V by 4 bases and J by 1 base, and 11 bases separated the two germline ends. Germline CDR1 and CDR2: SGHKS and YYEKEE (reference sequence). The CDR3 sequence is 14 residues long.

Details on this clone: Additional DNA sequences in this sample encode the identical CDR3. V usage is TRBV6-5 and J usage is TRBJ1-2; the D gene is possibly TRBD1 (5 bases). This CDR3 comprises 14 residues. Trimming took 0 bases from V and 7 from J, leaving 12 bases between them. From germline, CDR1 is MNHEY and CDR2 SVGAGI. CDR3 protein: CASSYSGRGRGYTF. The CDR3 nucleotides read TGTGCCAGCAGTTACTCTGGGAGGGGCCGTGGCTACACCTTC.

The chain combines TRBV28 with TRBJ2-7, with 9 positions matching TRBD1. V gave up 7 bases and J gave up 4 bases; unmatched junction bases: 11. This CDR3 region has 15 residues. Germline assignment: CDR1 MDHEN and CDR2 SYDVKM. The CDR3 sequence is CASTPIGGQGYEQYF. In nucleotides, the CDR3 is TGTGCCAGCACCCCCATTGGGGGACAGGGATACGAGCAGTACTTC.

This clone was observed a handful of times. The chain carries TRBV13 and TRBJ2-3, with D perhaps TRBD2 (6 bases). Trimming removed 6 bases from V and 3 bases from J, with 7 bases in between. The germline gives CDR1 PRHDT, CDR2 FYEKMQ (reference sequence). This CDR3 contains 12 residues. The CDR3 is CASRSGTDTQYF. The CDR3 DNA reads TGTGCCAGCAGGAGCGGGACAGATACGCAGTATTTT.

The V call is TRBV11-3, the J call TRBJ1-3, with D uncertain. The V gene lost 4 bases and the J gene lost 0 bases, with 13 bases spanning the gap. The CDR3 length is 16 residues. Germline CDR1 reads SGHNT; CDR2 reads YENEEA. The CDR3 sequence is CASSSYAEDSGNTIYF. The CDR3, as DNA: TGTGCCAGCAGCTCTTATGCGGAAGACTCTGGAAACACCATATATTTT.

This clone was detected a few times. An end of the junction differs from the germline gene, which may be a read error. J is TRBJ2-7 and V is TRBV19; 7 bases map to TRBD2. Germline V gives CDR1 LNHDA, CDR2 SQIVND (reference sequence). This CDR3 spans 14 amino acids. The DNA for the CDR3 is TGTGCCAGTCGTATGGGGGAGGGTTCCTACGAGCAGTACTTC. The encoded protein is CASRMGEGSYEQYF.

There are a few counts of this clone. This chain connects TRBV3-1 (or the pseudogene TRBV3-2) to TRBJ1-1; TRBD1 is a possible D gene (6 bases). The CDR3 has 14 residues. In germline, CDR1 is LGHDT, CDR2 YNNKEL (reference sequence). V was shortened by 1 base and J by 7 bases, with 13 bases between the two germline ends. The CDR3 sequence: CASSQVGQHFEAFF. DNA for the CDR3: TGTGCCAGCAGCCAAGTTGGACAGCACTTTGAAGCTTTCTTT.

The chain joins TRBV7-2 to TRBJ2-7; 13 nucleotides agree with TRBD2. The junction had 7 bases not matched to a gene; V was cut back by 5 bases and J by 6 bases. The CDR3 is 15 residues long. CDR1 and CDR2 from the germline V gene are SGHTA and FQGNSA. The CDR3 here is CASSPTSGRAAEQYF. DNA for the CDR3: TGTGCCAGCAGCCCAACTAGCGGGAGGGCGGCCGAGCAGTACTTC.

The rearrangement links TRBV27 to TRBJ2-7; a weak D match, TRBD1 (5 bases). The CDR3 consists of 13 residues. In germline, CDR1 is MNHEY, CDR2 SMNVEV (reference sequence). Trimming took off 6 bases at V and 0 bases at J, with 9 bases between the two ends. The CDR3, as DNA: TGTGCCAGCAGGAGACAGCCCTCCTACGAGCAGTACTTC. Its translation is CASRRQPSYEQYF.

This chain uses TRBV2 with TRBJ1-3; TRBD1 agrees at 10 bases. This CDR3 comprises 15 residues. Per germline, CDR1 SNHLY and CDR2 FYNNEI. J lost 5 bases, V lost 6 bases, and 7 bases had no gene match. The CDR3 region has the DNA TGTGCCAGCAGGAGCCCGGGACAGGGGAGAAACACCATATATTTT. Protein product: CASRSPGQGRNTIYF.

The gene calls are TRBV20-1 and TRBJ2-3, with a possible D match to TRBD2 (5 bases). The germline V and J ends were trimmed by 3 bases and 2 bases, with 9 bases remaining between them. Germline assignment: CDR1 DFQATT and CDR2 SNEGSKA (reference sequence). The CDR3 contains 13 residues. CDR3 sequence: CSASVGDTDTQYF. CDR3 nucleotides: TGCAGTGCTAGTGTGGGAGACACAGATACGCAGTATTTT.

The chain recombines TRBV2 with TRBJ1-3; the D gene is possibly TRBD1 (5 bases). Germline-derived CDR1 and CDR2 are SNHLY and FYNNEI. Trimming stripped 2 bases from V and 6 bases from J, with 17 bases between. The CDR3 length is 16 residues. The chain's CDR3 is CASSESGGTRVNTIYF. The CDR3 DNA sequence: TGTGCCAGCAGTGAAAGTGGGGGGACCCGAGTAAACACCATATATTTT.

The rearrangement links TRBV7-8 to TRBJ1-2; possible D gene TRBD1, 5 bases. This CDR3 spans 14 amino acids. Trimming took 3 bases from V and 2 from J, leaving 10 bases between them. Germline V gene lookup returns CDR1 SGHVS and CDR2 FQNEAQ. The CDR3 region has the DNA TGTGCCAGCAGCTTCGGGGGGAAGAACTATGGCTACACCTTC. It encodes CASSFGGKNYGYTF.

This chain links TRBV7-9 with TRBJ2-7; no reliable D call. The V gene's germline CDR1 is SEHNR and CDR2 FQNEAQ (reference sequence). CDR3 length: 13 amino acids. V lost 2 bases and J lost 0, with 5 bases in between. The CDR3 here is CASSLTSSYEQYF. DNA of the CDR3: TGTGCCAGCAGCTTAACGAGCTCCTACGAGCAGTACTTC.

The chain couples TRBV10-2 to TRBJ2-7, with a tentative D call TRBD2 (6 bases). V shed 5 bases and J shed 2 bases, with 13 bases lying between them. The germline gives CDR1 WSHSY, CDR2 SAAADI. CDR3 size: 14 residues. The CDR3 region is CASSFSGPPYEQYF. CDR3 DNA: TGCGCCAGCAGTTTTAGCGGCCCCCCCTACGAGCAGTACTTC.